These 28 T cell receptor beta chains share one sample of origin, sequenced in a study of T-cell reconstitution after alpha-beta-depleted transplantation in children. TCRbeta library preparation incorporated unique molecular identifiers. TCRdb re-called the PCR reads with MiXCR, one entry per CDR3 protein. The sample holds 450,000 to 550,000 distinct CDR3 sequences, approximately 10% seen once. This sample comprised PBMCs, mostly from graft donor cells, obtained 180 days after TCRalphabeta/CD19-depleted stem cell transplant. These receptor sequences come from a female patient aged 2-9 years who had a stem cell transplant for aplastic anemia, so the T cells may come from the graft donor.

This clonotype was seen repeatedly, ten times or more. J is TRBJ1-3 and V is TRBV5-1; D is ambiguous. Germline CDR1 is SGHRS and CDR2 is YFSETQ. The CDR3 contains 14 residues. The V gene lost 7 bases and the J gene lost 3 bases, with 14 bases spanning the gap. For the CDR3, the DNA is TGCGCCAGCGGACCAATGGACGGTGGAAACACCATATATTTT. This translates into CASGPMDGGNTIYF. The full variable domain, completed using reference TRBV5-1 and TRBJ1-3, is KAGVTQTPRYLIKTRGQQVTLSCSPISGHRSVSWYQQTPGQGLQFLFEYFSETQRNKGNFPGRFSGRQFSNSRSEMNVSTLELGDSALYLCASGPMDGGNTIYFGEGSWLTVV.

This chain links TRBV27 with TRBJ2-3; 14 nucleotides align to TRBD2. After removal of 9 bases from V and 6 bases from J, the junction contained 8 bases not matched to a gene. Germline V lookup: CDR1 MNHEY, CDR2 SMNVEV (reference sequence). The CDR3 sequence is 15 residues long. The CDR3 reads CASRLAGGPVDTQYF. CDR3 nucleotides: TGTGCCAGTAGACTAGCGGGAGGGCCGGTGGATACGCAGTATTTT.

The rearrangement uses TRBV4-3 and TRBJ2-1, with D tentatively TRBD1 (5 bases). The CDR3 is 17 amino acids. Germline CDR1 and CDR2: LGHNA and YSLEER. The V and J ends lost 1 base and 0 bases respectively, with 13 bases between them. The CDR3: CASSQGIGASSYNEQFF. The CDR3 nucleotides read TGCGCCAGCAGCCAAGGTATAGGGGCGAGCTCCTACAATGAGCAGTTCTTC.

The CDR3 loop is CASSLAGRLGETQYF. The CDR3 DNA is TGTGCCAGCAGCTTGGCGGGGCGCCTTGGAGAGACCCAGTACTTC. V is TRBV5-6 and J is TRBJ2-5; D could derive from TRBD1 or TRBD2 (5 bases each). CDR1 and CDR2 (germline): SGHDT, YYEEEE. V lost 0 bases, J lost 4 bases, and 13 bases lay in between. The CDR3 has 15 amino acids. The complete variable domain, with remaining parts taken from reference TRBV5-6 and TRBJ2-5, reads DAGVTQSPTHLIKTRGQQVTLRCSPKSGHDTVSWYQQALGQGPQFIFQYYEEEERQRGNFPDRFSGHQFPNYSSELNVNALLLGDSALYLCASSLAGRLGETQYFGPGTRLLVL.

There are a few counts of this clonotype. As DNA, the CDR3 is TGTGCCAGCAGCCAAGATAGAGCCGGGGAGCTGTTTTTT. Protein sequence: CASSQDRAGELFF. The J gene is TRBJ2-2, the V gene TRBV4-2; D is uncertain. Trimming shortened V by 0 bases and J by 6 bases, and 5 bases separated the two germline ends. Germline V gene lookup returns CDR1 LGHNA and CDR2 YNFKEQ. This CDR3 is 13 amino acids long.

The genes are TRBV5-1 and TRBJ2-7, with 8 bases aligning to TRBD1. The CDR3 is 15 amino acids. With 4 bases clipped from V and 4 bases from J, the junction kept 10 bases outside the gene matches. The germline V gene has CDR1 SGHRS and CDR2 YFSETQ. CDR3: CASSPPDRGEYEQYV. The CDR3 bases are TGCGCCAGCAGCCCCCCTGACAGGGGAGAATACGAGCAGTACGTC.

This clonotype was counted at least ten times. This chain links TRBV18 with TRBJ1-1; 7 bases are a match to TRBD1. This CDR3 is built from 12 residues. Trimming took 6 bases from V and 8 from J; bases not matched to a gene: 6. Germline V lookup: CDR1 KGHSH, CDR2 LQKENI. CDR3 loop: CASSSGQTEAFF. The CDR3, as DNA: TGTGCCAGCTCGTCGGGACAGACCGAAGCTTTCTTT.

This clonotype was detected many times. The gene calls are TRBV29-1 and TRBJ2-3; D call uncertain. Germline CDR1 reads SQVTM; CDR2 reads ANQGSEA. The CDR3 runs to 12 residues. Trimming stripped 6 bases from V and 3 bases from J, with 10 bases between. The CDR3 DNA is TGCAGCGTCTTTTACGGGACAGATACGCAGTATTTT. It codes for CSVFYGTDTQYF.

In this sample, this clonotype turned up a few times. The CDR3 is CASTLEAGGRYNEQFF. CDR3 DNA sequence: TGTGCCAGCACTCTCGAAGCGGGAGGGAGGTACAATGAGCAGTTCTTC. V usage is TRBV7-2 and J usage is TRBJ2-1; 10 nucleotides align to TRBD2. The germline V gene has CDR1 SGHTA and CDR2 FQGNSA. The ends lost 7 bases at V and 4 bases at J; junction bases unmatched: 10. The CDR3 is 16 residues long.

This clonotype occurred a few times. The chain links TRBV4-3 to TRBJ1-1; 8 bases map to TRBD1. V lost 0 bases to trimming and J lost 0 bases; unmatched junction nucleotides: 3. The CDR3 spans 16 residues. The germline V gene has CDR1 LGHNA and CDR2 YSLEER. The CDR3 reads CASSQDRGPMNTEAFF. For the CDR3, the DNA is TGCGCCAGCAGCCAAGACAGGGGGCCCATGAACACTGAAGCTTTCTTT.

The rearrangement uses TRBV7-2 and TRBJ1-4; possibly TRBD1 for D (6 bases). Germline CDR1 is SGHTA and CDR2 is FQGNSA. The V gene lost 5 bases and the J gene lost 8 bases, with 9 bases spanning the gap. The CDR3 covers 12 residues. CDR3 coding DNA: TGTGCCAGCAGCCGGCAGGGGGAAAAACTGTTTTTT. Protein sequence: CASSRQGEKLFF.

This sequence joins TRBV6-5 and TRBJ2-7; 8 bases agree with TRBD2. The germline gives CDR1 MNHEY, CDR2 SVGAGI. V gave up 4 bases and J gave up 3 bases; unmatched junction bases: 5. The CDR3 extends over 14 amino acids. The DNA for the CDR3 is TGTGCCAGCAGTTCTTTAGCGGGATTCTACGAGCAGTACTTC. Protein sequence: CASSSLAGFYEQYF.

DNA of the CDR3: TGCAGCGTTGAAGCCCGGGACAGTTACTATGGCTACACCTTC. This gives the protein CSVEARDSYYGYTF. This chain connects TRBV29-1 to TRBJ1-2; 7 bases are a match to TRBD1. The trim removed 1 base at V and 3 bases at J, leaving 5 bases unmatched. The CDR3 is 14 amino acids. CDR1 and CDR2 from the germline V gene are SQVTM and ANQGSEA.

V usage is TRBV29-1 and J usage is TRBJ1-4; perhaps TRBD1 as D (5 bases). The CDR3 sequence is 13 residues long. Trimming stripped 5 bases from V and 3 bases from J, with 10 bases between. Germline V lookup: CDR1 SQVTM, CDR2 ANQGSEA. The CDR3 sequence is CSVLEGPNEKLFF. DNA for the CDR3: TGCAGCGTTTTAGAGGGACCTAATGAAAAACTGTTTTTT.

This clonotype appeared a few times. The rearrangement uses TRBV5-5 and TRBJ2-7; 8 bases match TRBD1. This CDR3 has 15 amino acids. After removal of 5 bases from V and 6 bases from J, the junction contained 13 bases not matched to a gene. Germline assignment: CDR1 SGHKS and CDR2 YYEKEE (reference sequence). The CDR3 sequence: CASRGLRSGGAEQYF. In DNA form, the CDR3 reads TGTGCCAGCAGAGGGCTTCGGTCAGGGGGCGCCGAGCAGTACTTC.

V is TRBV28 and J is TRBJ2-5; TRBD2 aligns across 8 bases. J lost 2 bases, V lost 3 bases, and 11 bases had no gene match. There are 17 residues in the CDR3. Germline CDR1 MDHEN, CDR2 SYDVKM. The CDR3 DNA follows: TGTGCCAGCAGTTTTTCCCGGGGACTAGACTATCAAGAGACCCAGTACTTC. Translating gives CASSFSRGLDYQETQYF.

This clonotype was seen just once. The chain links TRBV2 to TRBJ2-3, with 14 bases that match TRBD2. Germline trimming cut 5 bases from V and 1 base from J; bases unmatched to any gene: 11. The CDR3 is 19 residues long. CDR1 is SNHLY and CDR2 is FYNNEI in the germline V gene. For the CDR3, the DNA is TGTGCCAGCAGTACCCCGACTAGCGGGAGGGCATCTCGCACAGATACGCAGTATTTT. Amino acid sequence: CASSTPTSGRASRTDTQYF.

This clonotype came up many times. The V and J genes are TRBV12-3 or TRBV12-4 and TRBJ1-2; no clear D. Trimming took 5 bases from V and 7 from J, leaving 11 bases between them. The CDR3 totals 12 residues. CDR3 protein: CASSPPPRGYTF. CDR3 DNA sequence: TGTGCCAGCAGTCCACCTCCCCGTGGCTACACCTTC.

In its sample, this clonotype was seen a few times. This chain joins TRBV7-9 and TRBJ2-7; unclear D gene. V lost 1 base and J 5 bases, leaving 6 bases between the germline ends. Germline V gene lookup returns CDR1 SEHNR and CDR2 FQNEAQ (reference sequence). This CDR3 region has 12 residues. The CDR3: CASSLEVHEQYV. The CDR3 nucleotides are TGTGCCAGCAGCTTAGAGGTCCACGAGCAGTACGTC.

In regard to this clonotype: The junction and the germline gene differ at one end; a read error may be behind it. This chain links TRBV20-1 with TRBJ1-1; D is unclear. CDR1 DFQATT and CDR2 SNEGSKA come from the germline V gene (reference sequence). The CDR3 is made up of 11 amino acids. Written as DNA, the CDR3 is TGCAGTGCTAGAGATAGGTGGCGAGACTACTTT. Its translation is CSARDRWRDYF.

This clonotype was picked up a small number of times. The chain has TRBV6-1 and TRBJ1-1; 7 bases agree with TRBD1. The V and J ends lost 6 bases and 1 base, in that order; junction bases with no gene match: 5. From germline, CDR1 is MNHNS and CDR2 SASEGT. CDR3 size: 14 residues. CDR3 nucleotides: TGTGCCAGCAGATTTAACAGGGGGAACACTGAAGCTTTCTTT. It yields the protein CASRFNRGNTEAFF.

In its sample, this clonotype was seen a few times. This rearrangement joins TRBV20-1 to TRBJ1-2; D call uncertain. Per germline, CDR1 DFQATT and CDR2 SNEGSKA (reference sequence). This CDR3 has 14 residues. V was cut by 1 base and J by 1 base, with 10 bases left in between. The CDR3 loop reads CSARGRQVNYGYTF. The DNA of the CDR3 is TGCAGTGCTAGAGGGAGGCAGGTTAACTATGGCTACACCTTC.

The rearrangement joins TRBV12-3 or TRBV12-4 to TRBJ2-7; D gene ambiguous. The CDR3 consists of 14 residues. V was pared by 5 bases and J by 2 bases, with 13 bases between. Here the CDR3 reads CASSTSRFAYEQYF. The CDR3 DNA is TGTGCCAGCAGTACCAGTCGATTTGCCTACGAGCAGTACTTC.

In its sample, this clonotype was seen many times. The chain carries TRBV29-1 and TRBJ2-2; D gene unclear. The CDR3 extends over 11 amino acids. V lost 6 bases and J lost 2, with 4 bases in between. From germline, CDR1 is SQVTM and CDR2 ANQGSEA. The CDR3 DNA reads TGCAGCGTCGGTAACACCGGGGAGCTGTTTTTT. Its protein product is CSVGNTGELFF.

The chain carries TRBV29-1 and TRBJ2-7; possibly TRBD2 for D (6 bases). Germline V lookup: CDR1 SQVTM, CDR2 ANQGSEA. Deletions cut 6 bases from V and 2 bases from J, with 14 bases between. The CDR3 has 13 amino acids. CDR3 in DNA: TGCAGCGTATGCCGGGAGCCAGCCTACGAGCAGTACTTC. Translating gives CSVCREPAYEQYF.

This clonotype was seen at least ten times. This chain uses TRBV5-5 with TRBJ1-5; no clear D. The CDR3 extends over 14 amino acids. Germline CDR1 is SGHKS and CDR2 is YYEKEE (reference sequence). Deletions cut 1 base from V and 2 bases from J, with 7 bases between. The CDR3 DNA is TGTGCCAGCAGCTTGTGGTACGGCAATCAGCCCCAGCATTTT. Translation gives CASSLWYGNQPQHF.

The chain carries TRBV28 and TRBJ1-5; D may be TRBD1 (6 bases). V shed 6 bases and J shed 2 bases, with 14 bases lying between them. CDR1 and CDR2 (germline): MDHEN, SYDVKM. This CDR3 comprises 15 residues. CDR3 in amino acids: CASSPSAGGNQPQHF. CDR3 DNA: TGTGCCAGCAGCCCCTCGGCAGGGGGCAATCAGCCCCAGCATTTT.

This clonotype was counted once. This sequence joins TRBV9 and TRBJ2-1, with a possible D match to TRBD1 (5 bases). Trimming shortened V by 1 base and J by 4 bases, and 36 bases separated the two germline ends. The CDR3 spans 23 residues. Looked up from germline, CDR1 is SGDLS and CDR2 is YYNGEE. DNA of the CDR3: TGTGCCAGCAGCGTACTGTCCTCGGCTCCCGGCCCCCAGGGTAAAAGGGTTTACAATGAGCAGTTCTTC. Translation gives CASSVLSSAPGPQGKRVYNEQFF.